The clone carrying this T cell receptor beta chain has only a few counts. As yet, its antigen is unknown. Authors' processing steps: CDR3 was compared across clinicopathological groups, and the resulting differences were used to build a distant-metastasis classifier for papillary thyroid cancer. TCRdb re-called the PCR reads via MiXCR. TCRdb, not the original authors, processed these V and J calls. The sample has about 37,000 clones; roughly 14% are singletons. The sample comes from a study of metastatic and nonmetastatic thyroid tumors. About the research overall: Comparison of repertoires was carried out across blood and tumor or nodule tissue from malignant and benign thyroid patients.

Trimming left V 3 bases short and J 1 base short, with 7 bases between. Germline V gene data show CDR1 as MNHEY and CDR2 as SMNVEV (reference sequence). This CDR3 region has 13 residues. The study, taken as a whole, reports: Malignant tumors reportedly showed significantly higher TCR beta diversity than benign nodules in both blood and tumor.

Among the patients, none had received any treatment before thyroid surgery. The genes are TRBV27 and TRBJ2-7; no clear D. This receptor was obtained from a female donor with papillary thyroid cancer or a benign thyroid nodule (not recorded which). Some clones in this sample may be carry-over from other donors' samples. Sequencing was performed on blood. CDR3 region: CASSLRRSYEQYF. The CDR3 coding sequence is TGTGCCAGCAGTTTGCGGAGATCCTACGAGCAGTACTTC.